This T cell receptor beta chain was retrieved from a study of blood T cell repertoires in COVID-19. Trimming removed 2 bases from V and 6 bases from J, with 18 bases in between. The CDR3 spans 17 residues. The germline CDR1 and CDR2 sequences are SGHTS and YDEGEE. Sequenced by immunoSEQ multiplex PCR; TCRdb stores in-frame clones only, minus some. This sample has more than 200,000 clones, with 80% to 90% found just once. Sequencing was carried out using peripheral blood. The J gene is TRBJ1-6, the V gene TRBV5-8; the D is unclear. The clonotype was recovered from a man aged 25 to 40 with active or convalescent COVID-19. CDR3 in DNA: TGTGCCAGCAGCTTTCCTGGTCCACAGACATTTAATTCACCCCTCCACTTT. This translates into CASSFPGPQTFNSPLHF.